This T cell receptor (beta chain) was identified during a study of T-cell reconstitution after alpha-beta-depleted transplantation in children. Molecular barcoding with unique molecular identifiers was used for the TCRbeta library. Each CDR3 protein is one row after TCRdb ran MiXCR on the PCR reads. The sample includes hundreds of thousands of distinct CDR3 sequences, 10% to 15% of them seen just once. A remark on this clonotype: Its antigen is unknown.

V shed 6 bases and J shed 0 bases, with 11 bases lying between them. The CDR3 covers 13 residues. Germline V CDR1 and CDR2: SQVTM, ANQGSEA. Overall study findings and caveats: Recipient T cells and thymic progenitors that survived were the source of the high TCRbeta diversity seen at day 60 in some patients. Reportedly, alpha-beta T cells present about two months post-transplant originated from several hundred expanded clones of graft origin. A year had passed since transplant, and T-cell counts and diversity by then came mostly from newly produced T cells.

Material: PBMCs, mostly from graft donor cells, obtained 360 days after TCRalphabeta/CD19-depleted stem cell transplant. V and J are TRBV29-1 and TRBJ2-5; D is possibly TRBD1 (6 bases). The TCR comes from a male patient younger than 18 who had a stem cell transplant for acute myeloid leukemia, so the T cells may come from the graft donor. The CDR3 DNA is TGCAGCGTACGGCAGGGGTACCAAGAGACCCAGTACTTC. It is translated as CSVRQGYQETQYF. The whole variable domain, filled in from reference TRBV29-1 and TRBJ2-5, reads SAVISQKPSRDICQRGTSLTIQCQVDSQVTMMFWYRQQPGQSLTLIATANQGSEATYESGFVIDKFPISRPNLTFSTLTVSNMSPEDSSIYLCSVRQGYQETQYFGPGTRLLVL.